This is a list of T cell receptor beta chains from one sample in a study of metastatic and nonmetastatic thyroid tumors. TCRdb used MiXCR to call clones anew from the PCR reads. The sample lists about 11,000 clones, around 40% seen once, with about 15% in the top ten. What was sequenced was tumor tissue. The source is a female donor with papillary thyroid cancer or a benign thyroid nodule (not recorded which). Some clones in this sample may be carry-over from other donors' samples. Both conserved end residues are part of each CDR3. D genes are given only for firm matches. The size field is filled for only some rows; it gives once, few, many or a size class.

V	D	size	J	CDR3	DNA
TRBV19	NA	few	TRBJ2-3	CASSPYSRTDTQYF	TGTGCCAGTAGTCCTTACTCTCGCACAGATACGCAGTATTTT
TRBV27	TRBD1	NA	TRBJ1-2	CASSLGQGTGKGYTF	TGTGCCAGCAGTTTAGGACAGGGGACGGGGAAGGGCTACACCTTC
TRBV11-2	NA	NA	TRBJ1-2	CASSSYDPGNYGYIF	TGTGCCAGCAGCTCCTATGACCCAGGCAACTATGGCTACATCTTC
TRBV6-1	NA	few	TRBJ2-6	CASRTNVLTF	TGTGCCAGCAGGACCAACGTCCTGACTTTC
TRBV18	NA	NA	TRBJ1-2	CASSPGRNNYGYTF	TGTGCCAGCTCACCAGGACGGAATAACTATGGCTACACCTTC
TRBV6-5	TRBD1	many	TRBJ1-1	CAGSYSGGGFSTEAFF	TGTGCCGGCAGTTACTCGGGAGGGGGCTTTAGCACTGAAGCCTTCTTT
TRBV4-3	NA	NA	TRBJ2-7	CASSQAAGPSYEQYF	TGCGCCAGCAGCCAAGCGGCAGGGCCCTCCTACGAGCAGTACTTC
TRBV6-2/TRBV6-3	NA	NA	TRBJ2-1	CASSSYAFSSYNEQFF	TGTGCCAGCAGTTCGTACGCGTTTAGCTCCTACAATGAGCAGTTCTTC
TRBV12-3/TRBV12-4	NA	NA	TRBJ2-3	CASSWESGEIQYF	TGTGCCAGCAGTTGGGAATCGGGGGAAATTCAGTATTTT
TRBV28	NA	NA	TRBJ1-2	CASYRHLYGYTF	TGTGCCAGCTACCGCCACCTCTATGGCTACACCTTC
TRBV12-3/TRBV12-4	NA	NA	TRBJ2-2	CASSISYVDTGELFF	TGTGCCAGCAGCATTAGTTATGTAGACACCGGGGAGCTGTTTTTT
TRBV11-2	TRBD1	NA	TRBJ1-4	CASSLGTRQGGEKLFF	TGTGCCAGCAGCTTAGGAACTAGACAGGGAGGTGAAAAACTGTTTTTT
TRBV6-1	TRBD1	few	TRBJ1-6	CASRALTGSYNSPLHF	TGTGCCAGCAGGGCCCTGACAGGGAGCTATAATTCACCCCTCCACTTT
TRBV12-3/TRBV12-4	NA	NA	TRBJ2-2	CASSFKAAGTGELFF	TGTGCCAGCAGTTTTAAGGCTGCGGGCACCGGGGAGCTGTTTTTT
TRBV19	NA	few	TRBJ2-5	CASSPTTDREEAQYF	TGTGCCAGTAGTCCCACGACCGACCGGGAAGAGGCCCAGTACTTC
TRBV24-1	TRBD2	few	TRBJ2-7	CATSDPGTSGIYEQYF	TGTGCCACCAGTGATCCCGGGACTAGCGGGATTTACGAGCAGTACTTC
TRBV6-1	NA	NA	TRBJ2-7	CASSGRGSYEQYF	TGTGCCAGCAGTGGCAGGGGTTCCTACGAGCAGTACTTC
TRBV12-3/TRBV12-4	NA	few	TRBJ1-2	CASSLAMAGRGYTF	TGTGCCAGCAGTTTAGCGATGGCAGGGCGTGGCTACACCTTC
TRBV19	NA	few	TRBJ1-3	CASSTGTPGNTIYF	TGTGCCAGTAGTACCGGGACGCCTGGGAACACCATATATTTT
TRBV18	NA	NA	TRBJ2-5	CASSPGETQYF	TGTGCCAGCTCACCAGGAGAGACCCAGTACTTC
TRBV12-3/TRBV12-4	NA	few	TRBJ2-5	CASSPLGKGRVGETQYF	TGTGCCAGCAGCCCCCTTGGGAAGGGTCGGGTAGGAGAGACCCAGTACTTC
TRBV28	TRBD2	few	TRBJ2-2	CASSLWSLAGGPGELFF	TGTGCCAGCAGTTTATGGAGTCTAGCGGGAGGGCCCGGGGAGCTGTTTTTT
TRBV27	NA	few	TRBJ2-7	CASSLFWQGAYEQYF	TGTGCCAGCAGTTTATTCTGGCAGGGTGCGTACGAGCAGTACTTC
TRBV2	NA	large	TRBJ2-3	CASSSGTDTQYF	TGTGCCAGCAGCTCGGGGACAGATACGCAGTATTTT
TRBV6-5	NA	NA	TRBJ2-5	CASSYGADGETQYF	TGTGCCAGCAGTTATGGGGCCGATGGAGAGACCCAGTACTTC
TRBV6-1	TRBD1	few	TRBJ2-7	CASRRTGGEDEQYF	TGTGCCAGCAGGCGCACAGGGGGCGAGGACGAGCAGTACTTC